This T cell receptor beta chain was identified in a study of blood T cell repertoires in COVID-19. Study details: In each case, the material was cDNA or gDNA derived from T cells, B-cell-depleted T cells, or PBMCs.

Sequencing was performed with immunoSEQ multiplex PCR; in TCRdb, only in-frame clones are kept and a portion is missing. The repertoire consists of roughly 43,000 clones, with around 88% occurring once and the leading ten covering 3.7%. Trimming took off 0 bases at V and 6 bases at J, with 11 bases between the two ends. The CDR3 has 14 amino acids. The germline CDR1 and CDR2 sequences are LGHDT and YNNKEL (reference sequence). Sequenced: peripheral blood. The chain combines TRBV3-1 (or the pseudogene TRBV3-2) with TRBJ1-2; tentative D call: TRBD1 (5 bases). This clonotype was sampled from a human donor in a cohort sampled during active COVID-19. The CDR3 sequence: CASSQDSGGHGYTF. CDR3 DNA sequence: TGTGCCAGCAGCCAAGATAGCGGGGGTCATGGCTACACCTTC.